These 28 T cell receptor beta chains were sequenced from one sample in a study of CD8 T cells in Susac syndrome. Reverse transcription of roughly 0.45 to 1 ug RNA was performed with random hexamers. TCRdb processed the immunoSEQ multiplex PCR reads anew with MiXCR; each CDR3 protein has one entry. The sample contains hundreds of thousands of distinct CDR3 sequences, roughly 81% of which appear only once. Sequencing used CD8+ T cells from PBMCs. The receptors originated from a human donor with multiple sclerosis.

The V gene is TRBV5-1, the J gene TRBJ2-5; D perhaps matches TRBD1 (6 bases). Germline CDR1 reads SGHRS; CDR2 reads YFSETQ. The CDR3 consists of 14 residues. V lost 3 bases and J 5 bases, leaving 14 bases between the germline ends. The CDR3: CASSWTVDAETQYF. The CDR3, as DNA: TGCGCCAGCAGCTGGACAGTAGACGCGGAGACCCAGTACTTC.

The CDR3 spells CARQLHRALSYEQYF. The CDR3 DNA sequence: TGTGCCAGACAGCTCCACAGGGCCCTTTCCTACGAGCAGTACTTC. This chain joins TRBV6-1 and TRBJ2-7, with D maybe TRBD1 (6 bases). The CDR3 runs to 15 residues. The V end lost 9 bases, the J end lost 1 base, and 19 bases lay between the germline ends. Germline V gives CDR1 MNHNS, CDR2 SASEGT.

For the CDR3, the DNA is TGTGCCAGCAGTTTATATTGGGACAGGGCGAACACTGAAGCTTTCTTT. This gives the protein CASSLYWDRANTEAFF. The chain recombines TRBV27 with TRBJ1-1, with TRBD1 identical over 9 bases. The germline V gene encodes CDR1 MNHEY and CDR2 SMNVEV (reference sequence). J was trimmed by 1 base and V by 1 base; bases with no gene match: 4. This CDR3 is built from 16 residues.

This clonotype was seen a few times. The chain links TRBV6-5 to TRBJ1-2; D unresolved. The CDR3 runs 13 residues. In germline, CDR1 is MNHEY, CDR2 SVGAGI. Trimming took 5 bases from V and 2 from J, leaving 9 bases between them. In nucleotides, the CDR3 is TGTGCCAGCAGTCCCGACGGAAACTATGGCTACACCTTC. Residues: CASSPDGNYGYTF.

This clonotype was picked up a small number of times. The V gene is TRBV5-6, the J gene TRBJ2-7; D unclear. The length of the CDR3 is 13 residues. CDR1 and CDR2 (germline): SGHDT, YYEEEE. Trimming stripped 4 bases from V and 3 bases from J, with 11 bases between. Written as DNA, the CDR3 is TGTGCCAGCAGCGACGGAGTAGACTACGAGCAGTACTTC. Translation: CASSDGVDYEQYF.

This chain uses TRBV25-1 with TRBJ1-2; D may be TRBD1 (6 bases). Trimming left V 6 bases short and J 5 bases short, with 16 bases between. CDR1 is MGHDK, CDR2 SYGVNS, per germline. The CDR3 is 14 amino acids. The CDR3 DNA reads as TGTGCCAGCAGCCGGACAGTCTCTTTATATGGCTACACCTTC. It encodes CASSRTVSLYGYTF.

The J gene is TRBJ1-2, the V gene TRBV7-9; D is uncertain. V lost 7 bases to trimming and J lost 0 bases, with 9 bases between them. Germline lookup yields CDR1 SEHNR and CDR2 FQNEAQ (reference sequence). This CDR3 spans 13 amino acids. The chain's CDR3 is CASKGSANYGYTF. In nucleotides, the CDR3 is TGTGCCAGCAAAGGGAGTGCTAACTATGGCTACACCTTC.

The CDR3 loop is CASSRTGTANTEAFF. The CDR3 DNA is TGTGCCAGCAGCCGAACCGGGACAGCGAACACTGAAGCTTTCTTT. The chain links TRBV27 to TRBJ1-1; TRBD1 aligns across 7 bases. Germline-derived CDR1 and CDR2 are MNHEY and SMNVEV (reference sequence). CDR3 length: 15 amino acids. V was pared by 6 bases and J by 1 base, with 8 bases of the junction left unmatched.

The chain employs TRBV27 and TRBJ1-5; 8 positions agree with TRBD1. The V and J ends lost 4 bases and 3 bases, in that order; junction bases with no gene match: 8. This CDR3 contains 16 residues. Germline-derived CDR1 and CDR2 are MNHEY and SMNVEV (reference sequence). The CDR3 DNA reads TGTGCCAGCAGTTCAGGGACAGGCGCCACCAATCAGCCCCAGCATTTT. This codes for CASSSGTGATNQPQHF.

This chain links TRBV5-1 with TRBJ2-1, with 8 bases aligning to TRBD2. Germline V gene sequence: CDR1 SGHRS, CDR2 YFSETQ. V lost 3 bases and J lost 8; bases outside the gene matches: 7. The CDR3 contains 14 residues. The CDR3 is CASSSGLAEDEQFF. As DNA, the CDR3 is TGCGCCAGCAGCTCCGGACTAGCCGAAGATGAGCAGTTCTTC.

The chain combines TRBV7-9 with TRBJ1-5; D not certain. CDR3 size: 14 residues. Trimming cost V 4 bases and J 8 bases, with 15 bases left between them. CDR1 is SEHNR, CDR2 FQNEAQ, per germline (reference sequence). Here the CDR3 reads CASSSAWEVEPQHF. Here the CDR3 DNA reads TGTGCCAGCAGCTCAGCATGGGAGGTAGAGCCCCAGCATTTT.

The chain employs TRBV12-3 or TRBV12-4 and TRBJ2-5; 8 bases align to TRBD2. The CDR3 length is 14 residues. J lost 3 bases, V lost 8 bases, and 8 bases had no gene match. The CDR3 sequence: CASGDPGLEETQYF. CDR3 bases: TGTGCCAGCGGGGACCCGGGACTAGAAGAGACCCAGTACTTC.

This chain links TRBV19 with TRBJ1-3, with D unclear. Germline V lookup: CDR1 LNHDA, CDR2 SQIVND (reference sequence). Trimming left V 10 bases short and J 2 bases short, with 9 bases between. This CDR3 spans 12 amino acids. The CDR3 protein is CAILIPGNTIYF. CDR3 DNA sequence: TGTGCCATCCTGATCCCTGGAAACACCATATATTTT.

The J gene is TRBJ2-3, the V gene TRBV4-1; tentative D call: TRBD2 (5 bases). The V end was cut by 3 bases, the J end by 4 bases, with 11 bases between. Germline values: CDR1 MGHRA, CDR2 YSYEKL. The CDR3 runs to 14 residues. CDR3 bases: TGCGCCAGCAGCCAGGGCGTAGCGTCAGATACGCAGTATTTT. Amino acids: CASSQGVASDTQYF.

V is TRBV27 and J is TRBJ1-2, with D possibly TRBD1 on 5 matching bases. Germline loops: CDR1 MNHEY, CDR2 SMNVEV (reference sequence). V lost 0 bases and J lost 8, with 16 bases in between. The CDR3 has 15 amino acids. In DNA, the CDR3 is TGTGCCAGCAGTTTATCTGGTTTCTCAGGGTTGGGCTACACCTTC. Protein: CASSLSGFSGLGYTF.

CDR3 coding DNA: TGTGCCAGCACTCCCTCCCCCAGCGGACTACCCACTGGCACCGGGGAGCTGTTTTTT. Encoded protein: CASTPSPSGLPTGTGELFF. The chain carries TRBV27 and TRBJ2-2; perhaps TRBD2 as D (6 bases). From germline, CDR1 is MNHEY and CDR2 SMNVEV (reference sequence). The CDR3 contains 19 residues. Trimming stripped 7 bases from V and 4 bases from J, with 28 bases between.

The chain links TRBV28 to TRBJ2-1; D tentatively reads TRBD1 or TRBD2 (6 bases each). Deletions cut 5 bases from V and 3 bases from J, with 26 bases between. Germline CDR1 MDHEN, CDR2 SYDVKM. The CDR3 totals 19 residues. The CDR3 DNA reads TGTGCCAGCAGTCTCCGGATCCCTTTAGCGGAGGGGGACTACAATGAGCAGTTCTTC. Its protein is CASSLRIPLAEGDYNEQFF.

V gene TRBV5-4 combines with J gene TRBJ2-5, with 14 bases matching TRBD2. V lost 0 bases to trimming and J lost 1 base; unmatched junction nucleotides: 11. The V gene's germline CDR1 is SGHNT and CDR2 YYREEE (reference sequence). The CDR3 is made up of 20 amino acids. Written as DNA, the CDR3 is TGTGCCAGCAGCTTGGCCTGGACTAGCGGGAGGAGGAGGTCCCAAGAGACCCAGTACTTC. Amino acid sequence: CASSLAWTSGRRRSQETQYF.

The chain joins TRBV20-1 to TRBJ1-2; a weak D match, TRBD1 (6 bases). CDR1 and CDR2 from the germline V gene are DFQATT and SNEGSKA (reference sequence). CDR3 length equals 14 residues. The germline V and J ends were trimmed by 5 bases and 4 bases, with 17 bases remaining between them. The CDR3 loop reads CSAHQTGVGYGYTF. CDR3 DNA sequence: TGCAGTGCTCATCAGACAGGCGTTGGCTATGGCTACACCTTC.

In this sample, this clonotype turned up a few times. The V gene is TRBV7-6, the J gene TRBJ1-1; D call uncertain. There are 14 residues in the CDR3. V lost 5 bases and J lost 1, with 11 bases in between. Germline V gene data show CDR1 as SGHVS and CDR2 as FNYEAQ. DNA for the CDR3: TGTGCCAGCAGCCTCAAGGGCAGGAACACTGAAGCTTTCTTT. It yields the protein CASSLKGRNTEAFF.

The rearrangement links TRBV11-2 to TRBJ2-7; 11 nucleotides agree with TRBD2. Germline V CDR1 and CDR2: SGHAT, FQNNGV. This CDR3 contains 14 residues. With V trimmed by 5 bases and J by 5 bases, 5 bases remained unmatched. The CDR3 is CASSTRLAGNEQYF. CDR3 DNA sequence: TGTGCCAGCAGCACCCGACTAGCGGGAAACGAGCAGTACTTC.

This chain links TRBV7-9 with TRBJ2-2; 7 nucleotides agree with TRBD2. This CDR3 region has 14 residues. With V trimmed by 5 bases and J by 6 bases, 6 bases remained unmatched. Germline CDR1 and CDR2: SEHNR and FQNEAQ (reference sequence). The CDR3 region has the DNA TGTGCCAGCAGCCGCGGACTAGGGGCCGGGGAGCTGTTTTTT. Residues: CASSRGLGAGELFF.

This clonotype was seen a single time. This chain links TRBV20-1 with TRBJ2-3; TRBD2 is a possible D gene (7 bases). The CDR3 length is 13 residues. The germline V and J ends were trimmed by 6 bases and 4 bases, with 14 bases remaining between them. Per the germline V gene, CDR1 is DFQATT and CDR2 is SNEGSKA (reference sequence). The CDR3 loop reads CSARGANADTQYF. The CDR3 DNA reads TGCAGTGCCCGGGGGGCGAACGCAGATACGCAGTATTTT.

The chain has TRBV4-1 and TRBJ1-1; D is unresolved. This CDR3 region has 15 residues. V lost 3 bases and J lost 1, with 12 bases in between. Germline CDR1 is MGHRA and CDR2 is YSYEKL. CDR3: CASSHQHGKNTEAFF. CDR3 sequence (DNA): TGCGCCAGCAGCCACCAACACGGGAAGAACACTGAAGCTTTCTTT.

This clonotype was seen more than once but under ten times. The chain employs TRBV7-9 and TRBJ2-2; unclear D gene. Trimming cost V 2 bases and J 10 bases, with 8 bases left between them. The CDR3 extends over 12 amino acids. From germline, CDR1 is SEHNR and CDR2 FQNEAQ (reference sequence). The CDR3 protein is CASSLSGKELFF. As DNA, the CDR3 is TGTGCCAGCAGCTTATCAGGAAAGGAGCTGTTTTTT.

V gene TRBV3-1 combines with J gene TRBJ2-1, with no clear D. The CDR3 length is 13 residues. Trimming removed 2 bases from V and 8 bases from J, with 10 bases in between. The germline gives CDR1 LGHDT, CDR2 YNNKEL (reference sequence). CDR3 nucleotides: TGTGCCAGCAGCCAATCTCGGCGTCATGAGCAGTTCTTC. Translation: CASSQSRRHEQFF.

This clonotype was detected once. The chain couples TRBV5-1 to TRBJ1-4; 7 nucleotides align to TRBD1. In germline, CDR1 is SGHRS, CDR2 YFSETQ. The CDR3 has 15 residues. Unmatched junction bases numbered 7, after V lost 4 bases and J lost 4 bases. The CDR3 reads CASSQEGQFNEKLFF. CDR3 bases: TGCGCCAGCAGCCAAGAGGGACAGTTTAATGAAAAACTGTTTTTT. Looking up the rest from reference TRBV5-1 and TRBJ1-4 gives the full variable domain: KAGVTQTPRYLIKTRGQQVTLSCSPISGHRSVSWYQQTPGQGLQFLFEYFSETQRNKGNFPGRFSGRQFSNSRSEMNVSTLELGDSALYLCASSQEGQFNEKLFFGSGTQLSVL.

DNA for the CDR3: TGTGCCAGCAGAGCGCGGGACTCTGGAAACACCATATATTTT. Translating gives CASRARDSGNTIYF. The chain is built from TRBV6-6 and TRBJ1-3; D ambiguous. The CDR3 is 14 residues long. In germline, CDR1 is MNHNY, CDR2 SVGAGI (reference sequence). The V gene lost 6 bases and the J gene lost 0 bases, with 9 bases spanning the gap.